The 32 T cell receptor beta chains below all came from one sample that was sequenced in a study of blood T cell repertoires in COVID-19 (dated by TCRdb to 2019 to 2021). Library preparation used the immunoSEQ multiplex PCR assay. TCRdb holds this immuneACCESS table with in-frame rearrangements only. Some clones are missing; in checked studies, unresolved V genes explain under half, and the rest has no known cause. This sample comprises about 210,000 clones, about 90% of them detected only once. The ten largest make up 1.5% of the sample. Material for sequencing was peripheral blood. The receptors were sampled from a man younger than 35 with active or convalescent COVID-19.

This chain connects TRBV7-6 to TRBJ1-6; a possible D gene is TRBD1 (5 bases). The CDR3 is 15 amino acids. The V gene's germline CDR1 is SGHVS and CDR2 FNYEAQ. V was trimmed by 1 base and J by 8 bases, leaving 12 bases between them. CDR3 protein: CASSLEGSSDSPLHF. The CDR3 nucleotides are TGTGCCAGCAGCTTAGAGGGGTCCTCCGATTCACCCCTCCACTTT.

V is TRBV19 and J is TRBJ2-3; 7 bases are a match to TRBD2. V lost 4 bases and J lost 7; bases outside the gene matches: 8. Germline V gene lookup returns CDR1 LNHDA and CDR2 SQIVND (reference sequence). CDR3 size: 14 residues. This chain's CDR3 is CASSTTGTTNTQYF. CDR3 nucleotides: TGTGCCAGTAGTACTACCGGGACTACTAATACGCAGTATTTT.

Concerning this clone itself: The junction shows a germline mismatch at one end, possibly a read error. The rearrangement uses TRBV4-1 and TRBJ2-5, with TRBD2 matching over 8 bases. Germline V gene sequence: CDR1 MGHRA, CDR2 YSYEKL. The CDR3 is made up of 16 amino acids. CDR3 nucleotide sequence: TGCGCCAGCAGCCGGAATCCCACTAGCGGACGTCAAGACCTCAACTTC. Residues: CASSRNPTSGRQDLNF.

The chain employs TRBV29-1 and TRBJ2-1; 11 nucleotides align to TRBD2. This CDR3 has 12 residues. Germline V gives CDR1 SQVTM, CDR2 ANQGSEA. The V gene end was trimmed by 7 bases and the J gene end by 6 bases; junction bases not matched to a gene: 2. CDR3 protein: CSALAGVNEQFF. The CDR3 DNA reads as TGCAGCGCACTAGCGGGAGTCAATGAGCAGTTCTTC.

CDR3 in amino acids: CASSSGQGGGYTF. The CDR3 DNA reads TGTGCCAGCAGTTCGGGACAGGGAGGAGGCTACACCTTC. This sequence joins TRBV28 and TRBJ1-2; 9 bases line up with TRBD1. This CDR3 spans 13 amino acids. The germline CDR1 and CDR2 sequences are MDHEN and SYDVKM. Trimming at V came to 4 bases and at J to 8 bases, leaving 5 bases not matched to a gene.

The CDR3 region has the DNA TGCGCCAGCAGCCCGTTCGGAGGAATGTCTGGAAACACCATATATTTT. It codes for CASSPFGGMSGNTIYF. The chain employs TRBV4-1 and TRBJ1-3; D call uncertain. The CDR3 contains 16 residues. Trimming left V 4 bases short and J 1 base short, with 14 bases between. CDR1 and CDR2 from the germline V gene are MGHRA and YSYEKL.

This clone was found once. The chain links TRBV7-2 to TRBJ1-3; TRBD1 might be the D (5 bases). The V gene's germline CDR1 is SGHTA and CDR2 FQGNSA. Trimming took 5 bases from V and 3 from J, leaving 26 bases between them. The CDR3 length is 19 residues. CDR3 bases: TGTGCCAGCAGCCGTCGCATCCGCGCGCAGGGTGGTAGTGGAAACACCATATATTTT. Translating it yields CASSRRIRAQGGSGNTIYF.

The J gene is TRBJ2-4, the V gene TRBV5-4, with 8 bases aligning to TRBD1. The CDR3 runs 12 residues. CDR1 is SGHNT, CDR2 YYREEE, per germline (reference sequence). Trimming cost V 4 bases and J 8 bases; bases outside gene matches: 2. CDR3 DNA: TGTGCCAGCAGCCAGGGACAGGACATTCAGTACTTC. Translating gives CASSQGQDIQYF.

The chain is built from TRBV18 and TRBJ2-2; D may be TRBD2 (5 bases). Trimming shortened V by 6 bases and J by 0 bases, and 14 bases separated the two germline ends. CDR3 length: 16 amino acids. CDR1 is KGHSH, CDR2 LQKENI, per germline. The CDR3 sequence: CASSQEKRSNTGELFF. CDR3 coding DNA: TGTGCCAGCTCCCAGGAAAAGCGGTCGAACACCGGGGAGCTGTTTTTT. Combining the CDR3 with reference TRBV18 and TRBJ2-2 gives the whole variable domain NAGVMQNPRHLVRRRGQEARLRCSPMKGHSHVYWYRQLPEEGLKFMVYLQKENIIDESGMPKERFSAEFPKEGPSILRIQQVVRGDSAAYFCASSQEKRSNTGELFFGEGSRLTVL.

The CDR3 DNA reads as TGTGCCAGTAGTCCGGGACAGACCTACGAGCAGTACTTC. Translated, it gives CASSPGQTYEQYF. The chain has TRBV19 and TRBJ2-7, with 7 bases aligning to TRBD1. CDR3 length: 13 residues. V was clipped by 5 bases and J by 2 bases; unmatched bases: 3. CDR1 and CDR2 from the germline V gene are LNHDA and SQIVND (reference sequence). Variable domain in full (rest from reference TRBV19 and TRBJ2-7): DGGITQSPKYLFRKEGQNVTLSCEQNLNHDAMYWYRQDPGQGLRLIYYSQIVNDFQKGDIAEGYSVSREKKESFPLTVTSAQKNPTAFYLCASSPGQTYEQYFGPGTRLTVT.

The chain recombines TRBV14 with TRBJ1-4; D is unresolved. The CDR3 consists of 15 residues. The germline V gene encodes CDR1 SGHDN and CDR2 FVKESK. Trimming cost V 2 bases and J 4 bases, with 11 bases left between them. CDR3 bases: TGTGCCAGCAGCCAACTAGGACTGATTAATGAAAAACTGTTTTTT. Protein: CASSQLGLINEKLFF.

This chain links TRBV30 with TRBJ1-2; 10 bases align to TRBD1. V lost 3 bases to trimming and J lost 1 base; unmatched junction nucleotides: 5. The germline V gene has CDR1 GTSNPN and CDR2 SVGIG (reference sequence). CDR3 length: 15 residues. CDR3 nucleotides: TGTGCCTGGAGGTTAGGGACAGGGGTTAACTATGGCTACACCTTC. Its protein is CAWRLGTGVNYGYTF.

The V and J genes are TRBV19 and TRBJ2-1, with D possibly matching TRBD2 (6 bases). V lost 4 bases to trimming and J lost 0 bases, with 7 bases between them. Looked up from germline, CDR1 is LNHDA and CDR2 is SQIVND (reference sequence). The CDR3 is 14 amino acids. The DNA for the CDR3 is TGTGCCAGTAGTACCGGGAGCTCCTACAATGAGCAGTTCTTC. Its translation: CASSTGSSYNEQFF.

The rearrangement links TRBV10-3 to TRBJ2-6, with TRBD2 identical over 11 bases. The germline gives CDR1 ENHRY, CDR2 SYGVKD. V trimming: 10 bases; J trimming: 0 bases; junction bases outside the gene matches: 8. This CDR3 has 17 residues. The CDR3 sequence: CASLMTSGVSGANVLTF. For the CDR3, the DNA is TGTGCCAGCCTTATGACTAGCGGGGTCTCTGGGGCCAACGTCCTGACTTTC.

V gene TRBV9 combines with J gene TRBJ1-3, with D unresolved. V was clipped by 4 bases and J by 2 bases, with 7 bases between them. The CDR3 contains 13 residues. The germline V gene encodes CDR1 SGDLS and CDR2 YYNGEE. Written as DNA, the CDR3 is TGTGCCAGCAGCCCGTCAGCTGGAAACACCATATATTTT. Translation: CASSPSAGNTIYF. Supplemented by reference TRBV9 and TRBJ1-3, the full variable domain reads DSGVTQTPKHLITATGQRVTLRCSPRSGDLSVYWYQQSLDQGLQFLIQYYNGEERAKGNILERFSAQQFPDLHSELNLSSLELGDSALYFCASSPSAGNTIYFGEGSWLTVV.

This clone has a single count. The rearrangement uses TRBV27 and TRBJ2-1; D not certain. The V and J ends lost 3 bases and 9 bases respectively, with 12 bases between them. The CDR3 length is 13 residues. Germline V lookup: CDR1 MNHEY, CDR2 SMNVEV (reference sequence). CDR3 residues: CASSLRSFGEQFF. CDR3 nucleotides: TGTGCCAGCAGTTTGCGTAGTTTCGGTGAGCAGTTCTTC.

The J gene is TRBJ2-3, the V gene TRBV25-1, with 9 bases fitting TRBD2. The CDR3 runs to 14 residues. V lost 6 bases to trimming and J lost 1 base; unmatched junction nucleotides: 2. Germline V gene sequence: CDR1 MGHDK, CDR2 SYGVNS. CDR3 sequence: CASSRTSGTDTQYF. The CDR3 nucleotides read TGTGCCAGCAGCCGGACTAGCGGCACAGATACGCAGTATTTT.

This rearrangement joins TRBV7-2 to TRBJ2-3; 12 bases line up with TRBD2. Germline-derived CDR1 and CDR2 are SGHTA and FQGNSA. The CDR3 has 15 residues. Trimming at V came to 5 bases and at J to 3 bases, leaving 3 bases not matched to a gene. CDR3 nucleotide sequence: TGTGCCAGCAGCCCACTAGCGGGAGGTACAGATACGCAGTATTTT. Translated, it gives CASSPLAGGTDTQYF.

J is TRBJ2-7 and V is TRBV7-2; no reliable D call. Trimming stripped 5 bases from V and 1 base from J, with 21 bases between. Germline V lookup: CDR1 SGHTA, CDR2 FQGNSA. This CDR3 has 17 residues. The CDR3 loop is CASSPPLIRVSSYEQYF. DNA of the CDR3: TGTGCCAGCAGCCCACCTCTGATTCGGGTTTCTTCCTACGAGCAGTACTTC.

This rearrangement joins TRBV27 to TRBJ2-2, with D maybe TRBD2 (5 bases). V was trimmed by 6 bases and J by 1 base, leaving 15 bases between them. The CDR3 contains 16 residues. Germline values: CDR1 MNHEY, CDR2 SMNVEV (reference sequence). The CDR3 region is CASSLGGLVNTGELFF. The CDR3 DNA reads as TGTGCCAGCAGCCTCGGCGGGCTAGTGAACACCGGGGAGCTGTTTTTT.

CDR3 residues: CASSLADTTNEKLFF. The DNA for the CDR3 is TGTGCCAGCAGCTTGGCAGATACAACTAATGAAAAACTGTTTTTT. This chain connects TRBV5-6 to TRBJ1-4, with D unresolved. Per the germline V gene, CDR1 is SGHDT and CDR2 is YYEEEE. The germline V and J ends were trimmed by 0 bases and 0 bases, with 6 bases remaining between them. This CDR3 is built from 15 residues. Full variable domain (rest looked up from reference TRBV5-6 and TRBJ1-4): DAGVTQSPTHLIKTRGQQVTLRCSPKSGHDTVSWYQQALGQGPQFIFQYYEEEERQRGNFPDRFSGHQFPNYSSELNVNALLLGDSALYLCASSLADTTNEKLFFGSGTQLSVL.

The CDR3 loop reads CASSDIADRALYYGYTF. The CDR3 bases are TGTGCCAGCAGTGACATCGCAGACAGGGCTTTGTACTATGGCTACACCTTC. V usage is TRBV6-1 and J usage is TRBJ1-2, with TRBD1 matching 7 bases. CDR1 MNHNS and CDR2 SASEGT come from the germline V gene. Germline trimming cut 3 bases from V and 3 bases from J; bases unmatched to any gene: 13. The CDR3 has 17 residues.

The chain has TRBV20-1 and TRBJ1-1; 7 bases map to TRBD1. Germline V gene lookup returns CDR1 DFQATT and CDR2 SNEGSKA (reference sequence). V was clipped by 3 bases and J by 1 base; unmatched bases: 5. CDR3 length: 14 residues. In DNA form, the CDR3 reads TGCAGTGCTAGTAAGGGGGCGACGAACACTGAAGCTTTCTTT. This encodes CSASKGATNTEAFF.

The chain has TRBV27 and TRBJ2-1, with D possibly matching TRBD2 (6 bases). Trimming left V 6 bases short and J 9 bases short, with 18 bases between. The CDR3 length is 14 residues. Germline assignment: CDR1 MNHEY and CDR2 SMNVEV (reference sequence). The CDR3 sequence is CASSSHELASEQFF. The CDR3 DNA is TGTGCCAGCAGCTCCCATGAACTAGCAAGTGAGCAGTTCTTC.

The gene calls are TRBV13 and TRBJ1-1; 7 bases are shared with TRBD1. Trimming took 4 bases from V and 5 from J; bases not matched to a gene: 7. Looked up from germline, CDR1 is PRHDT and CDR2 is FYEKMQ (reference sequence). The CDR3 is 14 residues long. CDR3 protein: CASSSPNRGTEAFF. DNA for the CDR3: TGTGCCAGCAGCTCTCCAAACAGGGGAACTGAAGCTTTCTTT.

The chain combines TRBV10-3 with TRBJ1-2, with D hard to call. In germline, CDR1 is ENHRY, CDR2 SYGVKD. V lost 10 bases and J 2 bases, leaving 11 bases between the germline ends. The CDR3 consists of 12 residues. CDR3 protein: CASRDGNYGYTF. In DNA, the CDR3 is TGTGCCAGCAGAGACGGGAACTATGGCTACACCTTC.

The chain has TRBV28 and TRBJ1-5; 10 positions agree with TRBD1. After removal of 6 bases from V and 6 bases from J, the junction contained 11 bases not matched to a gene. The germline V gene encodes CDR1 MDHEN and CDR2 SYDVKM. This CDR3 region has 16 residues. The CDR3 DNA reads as TGTGCCAGCAGCCCGTACATCGGGACAGGGGTTCAGCCCCAGCATTTT. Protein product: CASSPYIGTGVQPQHF. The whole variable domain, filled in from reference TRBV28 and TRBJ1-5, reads DVKVTQSSRYLVKRTGEKVFLECVQDMDHENMFWYRQDPGLGLRLIYFSYDVKMKEKGDIPEGYSVSREKKERFSLILESASTNQTSMYLCASSPYIGTGVQPQHFGDGTRLSIL.

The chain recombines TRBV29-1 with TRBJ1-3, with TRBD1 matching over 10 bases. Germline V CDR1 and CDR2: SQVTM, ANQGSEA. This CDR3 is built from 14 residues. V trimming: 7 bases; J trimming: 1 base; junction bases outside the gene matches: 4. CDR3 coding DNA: TGCAGCGCTGGGGACAGGGGTTCTGGAAACACCATATATTTT. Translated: CSAGDRGSGNTIYF.

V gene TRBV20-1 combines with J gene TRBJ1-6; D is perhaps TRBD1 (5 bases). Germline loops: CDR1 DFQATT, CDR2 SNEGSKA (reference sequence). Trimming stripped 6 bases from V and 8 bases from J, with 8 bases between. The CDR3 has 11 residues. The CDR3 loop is CSASGYSPLHF. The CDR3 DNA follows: TGCAGTGCGTCAGGGTATTCACCCCTCCACTTT.

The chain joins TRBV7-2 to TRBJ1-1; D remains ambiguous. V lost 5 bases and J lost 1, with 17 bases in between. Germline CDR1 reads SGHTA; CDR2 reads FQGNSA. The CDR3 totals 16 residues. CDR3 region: CASSLSGTGRNTEAFF. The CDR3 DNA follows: TGTGCCAGCAGCCTCTCAGGTACTGGGCGGAACACTGAAGCTTTCTTT.

The CDR3 here is CASSRTGQETQYF. The CDR3 coding sequence is TGTGCCAGCAGCAGGACAGGACAAGAGACCCAGTACTTC. J is TRBJ2-5 and V is TRBV12-3 or TRBV12-4, with 7 positions matching TRBD1. J gave up 2 bases and V 6 bases, and 3 bases lay outside the gene matches. The CDR3 has 13 residues.

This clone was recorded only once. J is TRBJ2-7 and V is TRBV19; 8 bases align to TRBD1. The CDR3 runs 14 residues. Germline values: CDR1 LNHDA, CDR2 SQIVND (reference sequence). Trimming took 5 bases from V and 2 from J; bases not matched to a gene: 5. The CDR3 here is CASSSLDRAYEQYF. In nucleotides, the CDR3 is TGTGCCAGTAGTTCACTGGACAGGGCCTACGAGCAGTACTTC.